This TCR beta chain was found in a study of blood T cell repertoires in COVID-19. Looking at the study overall: COVID-19 samples collected from the United States, Italy and Spain covered acute and convalescent phases. T cells, B-cell-depleted T cells, or PBMCs provided the cDNA or gDNA that served as material.

Study processing details: How many nucleated cells were present was estimated from reference gene primer amplification. TCRdb's table, derived via immunoSEQ multiplex PCR, lists solely in-frame clones and lacks some. That table supplies the V and J calls and clone size; D and trimming were determined from the DNA. The data hold 100,000 or so clones, with 82% observed a single time. Sample: peripheral blood. The clonotype was recovered from a man aged 80 or over with acute or convalescent COVID-19.

As DNA, the CDR3 is TGTGCCAGCAGTTACGCCAGGGGGAACACCGGGGAGCTGTTTTTT. It translates to CASSYARGNTGELFF. The gene calls are TRBV6-2 or TRBV6-3 and TRBJ2-2, with a tentative D call TRBD1 (6 bases). This CDR3 spans 15 amino acids. V was trimmed by 2 bases and J by 1 base, leaving 8 bases between them. Looked up from germline, CDR1 is MNHEY and CDR2 is SVGEGT.